These 29 T cell receptor beta chains share one sample of origin, sequenced in a study of T cell repertoires in cytomegalovirus infection. These receptors' antigens are unknown. TCRdb itself ran the reads through MiXCR, one entry per CDR3 protein. The sample consists of about 770,000 distinct CDR3 sequences, under 35% of them appearing once. Specimen: cultured CD8+ T cells from PBMCs, collected from culture after CMV antigen stimulation. The receptors were sampled from a human donor in good health (CMV status not recorded). Some clones in this sample may be carry-over from other donors' samples.

The chain is built from TRBV6-1 and TRBJ2-7; tentatively, D is TRBD1 (5 bases). CDR3 length: 14 amino acids. The V end was cut by 6 bases, the J end by 2 bases, with 14 bases between. Germline assignment: CDR1 MNHNS and CDR2 SASEGT. CDR3 loop: CASRYLDITYEQYF. DNA for the CDR3: TGTGCCAGCAGATATCTGGACATTACCTACGAGCAGTACTTC.

This clonotype came up many times. This sequence joins TRBV7-2 and TRBJ1-6; D unclear. This CDR3 contains 16 residues. The V gene's germline CDR1 is SGHTA and CDR2 FQGNSA. Trimming removed 2 bases at V and 7 bases at J, with 15 bases between. The CDR3 DNA sequence: TGTGCCAGCAGCTTAAAGTTTCTGGGTGGCAATTCACCCCTCCACTTT. Encoded protein: CASSLKFLGGNSPLHF.

This chain uses TRBV6-6 with TRBJ2-3; possible D gene TRBD2, 6 bases. The CDR3 has 17 residues. Germline CDR1 and CDR2: MNHNY and SVGAGI (reference sequence). V shed 0 bases and J shed 4 bases, with 17 bases lying between them. CDR3 in DNA: TGTGCCAGCAGTTACTCGAAGACGGGGGAACCCCCAGATACGCAGTATTTT. It specifies CASSYSKTGEPPDTQYF.

The chain is built from TRBV12-5 and TRBJ1-1; tentatively, D is TRBD1 (5 bases). Germline V gives CDR1 LGHNT, CDR2 FRNRAP. The length of the CDR3 is 16 residues. With 3 bases removed from V and 1 base from J, the gap between germline ends came to 15 bases. Here the CDR3 DNA reads TGTGCTAGTGGTTTACCAACCCCTACAGGGAACACTGAAGCTTTCTTT. This translates into CASGLPTPTGNTEAFF.

This clonotype has just a few counts. J is TRBJ1-1 and V is TRBV19; D is possibly TRBD1 (6 bases). Deletions cut 3 bases from V and 0 bases from J, with 14 bases between. The CDR3 has 16 residues. Per germline, CDR1 LNHDA and CDR2 SQIVND (reference sequence). CDR3 sequence (DNA): TGTGCCAGTAGTATGGACCGGGACATTATGAACACTGAAGCTTTCTTT. It yields the protein CASSMDRDIMNTEAFF.

The V and J genes are TRBV27 and TRBJ2-4, with 9 positions matching TRBD2. Germline loops: CDR1 MNHEY, CDR2 SMNVEV (reference sequence). The V and J ends lost 5 bases and 0 bases, in that order; junction bases with no gene match: 5. This CDR3 is 16 amino acids long. The CDR3 here is CASSLIAGAAKNIQYF. The CDR3, as DNA: TGTGCCAGCAGTCTGATAGCGGGGGCAGCCAAAAACATTCAGTACTTC.

This clonotype was observed a few times. The chain couples TRBV6-8 to TRBJ1-2; the match to TRBD1 covers 7 bases. Per germline, CDR1 MNHGY and CDR2 SAAAGT. The CDR3 totals 14 residues. With 3 bases clipped from V and 4 bases from J, the junction kept 5 bases outside the gene matches. The CDR3: CASSYTGTVYGYTF. CDR3 in DNA: TGTGCCAGCAGTTATACCGGGACAGTCTATGGCTACACCTTC.

This clonotype occurred many times. J is TRBJ1-1 and V is TRBV7-2; TRBD1 matches at 7 bases. Germline V CDR1 and CDR2: SGHTA, FQGNSA. CDR3 length: 13 amino acids. Trimming removed 5 bases from V and 4 bases from J; junction bases left unmatched: 4. The CDR3: CASSEGQLTEAFF. For the CDR3, the DNA is TGTGCCAGCAGCGAGGGACAGCTCACTGAAGCTTTCTTT.

This clonotype was detected only a few times. This chain links TRBV19 with TRBJ2-2, with TRBD1 matching over 8 bases. CDR1 is LNHDA, CDR2 SQIVND, per germline (reference sequence). The CDR3 contains 16 residues. V lost 4 bases and J lost 3; bases outside the gene matches: 7. The CDR3 DNA is TGTGCCAGTAGTAACCGGGACAGGCTATACACCGGGGAGCTGTTTTTT. It is translated as CASSNRDRLYTGELFF.

This clonotype has ten or more counts. The chain is built from TRBV7-8 and TRBJ2-5; tentatively, D is TRBD2 (5 bases). The CDR3 spans 14 residues. The germline gives CDR1 SGHVS, CDR2 FQNEAQ. Between the trimmed V and J ends, which lost 5 bases and 1 base, there was a span of 11 bases. In DNA, the CDR3 is TGTGCCAGCAGCCTCTTGGACTCCCAAGAGACCCAGTACTTC. Translating gives CASSLLDSQETQYF.

This clonotype appeared many times. The CDR3 loop is CATSGPGQGLNTGELFF. DNA for the CDR3: TGTGCCACCAGTGGCCCGGGACAGGGGCTTAACACCGGGGAGCTGTTTTTT. The V call is TRBV24-1, the J call TRBJ2-2, with 10 bases lining up with TRBD1. The CDR3 is 17 amino acids. Germline CDR1 reads KGHDR; CDR2 reads SFDVKD. The trim removed 5 bases at V and 2 bases at J, leaving 7 bases unmatched.

This chain joins TRBV6-5 and TRBJ2-1; the match to TRBD2 covers 7 bases. This CDR3 is built from 17 residues. V was pared by 6 bases and J by 4 bases, with 15 bases of the junction left unmatched. Germline CDR1 reads MNHEY; CDR2 reads SVGAGI. The CDR3 DNA reads as TGTGCCAGCAGAGAAACCTTAGCGGGCAGTGGATACAATGAGCAGTTCTTC. As protein: CASRETLAGSGYNEQFF.

J is TRBJ2-1 and V is TRBV7-6; D is unresolved. The V and J ends lost 4 bases and 3 bases respectively, with 7 bases between them. Germline-derived CDR1 and CDR2 are SGHVS and FNYEAQ. CDR3 length: 13 residues. CDR3 region: CASSSEDYNEQFF. The CDR3 nucleotides read TGTGCCAGCAGCTCTGAGGACTACAATGAGCAGTTCTTC.

This sequence joins TRBV29-1 and TRBJ1-2; no reliable D call. CDR1 SQVTM and CDR2 ANQGSEA come from the germline V gene. Trimming stripped 7 bases from V and 6 bases from J, with 18 bases between. CDR3 length equals 13 residues. The CDR3 bases are TGCAGCGCCACAGAGGGTCTTAAGAATGGCTACACCTTC. Its protein product is CSATEGLKNGYTF.

This clonotype was picked up a small number of times. The chain joins TRBV7-2 to TRBJ1-2, with D uncertain. The V end lost 4 bases, the J end lost 3 bases, and 9 bases lay between the germline ends. This CDR3 spans 13 amino acids. Germline V gene sequence: CDR1 SGHTA, CDR2 FQGNSA. The CDR3 sequence: CASSSTAYYGYTF. Here the CDR3 DNA reads TGTGCCAGCAGCTCCACTGCCTACTATGGCTACACCTTC.

This rearrangement joins TRBV10-3 to TRBJ1-6; tentative D call: TRBD1 (5 bases). The CDR3 has 16 amino acids. CDR1 ENHRY and CDR2 SYGVKD come from the germline V gene. V dropped 0 bases and J dropped 4 bases, with 10 bases sitting between them. The CDR3 loop is CAISESGERYNSPLHF. CDR3 in DNA: TGTGCCATCAGTGAGTCGGGGGAAAGGTATAATTCACCCCTCCACTTT.

The gene calls are TRBV27 and TRBJ1-5; D might be TRBD1 (6 bases). Germline V gives CDR1 MNHEY, CDR2 SMNVEV (reference sequence). This CDR3 region has 17 residues. V lost 5 bases and J lost 5, with 22 bases in between. Here the CDR3 reads CASSIGMIGGAHQPQHF. The CDR3 bases are TGTGCCAGCAGTATCGGGATGATTGGGGGGGCGCATCAGCCCCAGCATTTT.

V gene TRBV2 combines with J gene TRBJ1-2, with 7 positions matching TRBD1. Germline V gene data show CDR1 as SNHLY and CDR2 as FYNNEI. Germline trimming cut 8 bases from V and 8 bases from J; bases unmatched to any gene: 2. CDR3 length: 10 residues. The CDR3 protein is CASVDRGYTF. The CDR3 DNA sequence: TGTGCCAGCGTGGACAGGGGCTACACCTTC.

The V call is TRBV4-1, the J call TRBJ1-6; possible D gene TRBD1, 6 bases. The CDR3 runs to 15 residues. CDR1 is MGHRA, CDR2 YSYEKL, per germline. V was pared by 3 bases and J by 7 bases, with 13 bases between. DNA of the CDR3: TGCGCCAGCAGCCAGCGGGACAACGGGAATTCACCCCTCCACTTT. This sequence encodes CASSQRDNGNSPLHF.

Here the CDR3 reads CASRGQVNTEAFF. The CDR3 region has the DNA TGTGCCAGCAGGGGACAGGTGAACACTGAAGCTTTCTTT. The chain has TRBV12-3 or TRBV12-4 and TRBJ1-1; 8 positions match TRBD1. The CDR3 is 13 residues long. V trimming: 6 bases; J trimming: 0 bases; junction bases outside the gene matches: 0.

The chain has TRBV27 and TRBJ1-2; D not resolved. The CDR3 has 13 residues. Germline lookup yields CDR1 MNHEY and CDR2 SMNVEV (reference sequence). V gave up 1 base and J gave up 7 bases, with 10 bases separating them. This CDR3 is CASSLWGDGGYTF. CDR3 nucleotides: TGTGCCAGCAGTTTATGGGGAGACGGTGGCTACACCTTC.

The CDR3 protein is CASSVRRLISTDTQYF. CDR3 bases: TGTGCCAGCAGCGTAAGAAGGTTGATTAGCACAGATACGCAGTATTTT. The rearrangement links TRBV9 to TRBJ2-3; D uncertain. CDR1 SGDLS and CDR2 YYNGEE come from the germline V gene. Trimming removed 1 base at V and 0 bases at J, with 12 bases between. The CDR3 is made up of 16 amino acids.

This chain uses TRBV19 with TRBJ1-3; D is undetermined. The CDR3 covers 12 residues. Germline CDR1 reads LNHDA; CDR2 reads SQIVND (reference sequence). The V and J ends lost 1 base and 8 bases respectively, with 6 bases between them. DNA for the CDR3: TGTGCCAGTAGTATAGCAGTGGACACCATATATTTT. This translates into CASSIAVDTIYF.

The gene calls are TRBV7-9 and TRBJ1-4; D unclear. Germline loops: CDR1 SEHNR, CDR2 FQNEAQ (reference sequence). The CDR3 length is 14 residues. The germline V and J ends were trimmed by 3 bases and 6 bases, with 11 bases remaining between them. The CDR3 sequence is CASSFLGADEKLFF. CDR3 bases: TGTGCCAGCAGCTTCCTGGGTGCGGATGAAAAACTGTTTTTT.

The chain's CDR3 is CASGFETSGNTDTQYF. CDR3 in DNA: TGTGCTAGTGGTTTCGAGACTAGCGGTAACACAGATACGCAGTATTTT. The chain links TRBV12-5 to TRBJ2-3; 9 nucleotides agree with TRBD2. CDR3 length: 16 residues. The germline V gene has CDR1 LGHNT and CDR2 FRNRAP. The trim removed 3 bases at V and 2 bases at J, leaving 6 bases unmatched.

V usage is TRBV5-6 and J usage is TRBJ1-2, with 7 positions matching TRBD1. Unmatched junction bases numbered 20, after V lost 2 bases and J lost 4 bases. CDR3 length equals 19 residues. Germline-derived CDR1 and CDR2 are SGHDT and YYEEEE. CDR3 sequence: CASSFDPLQGLAFLYGYTF. CDR3 DNA sequence: TGTGCCAGCAGCTTCGACCCACTACAGGGGCTAGCCTTCCTCTATGGCTACACCTTC.

This clonotype was found a few times. The rearrangement uses TRBV12-3 or TRBV12-4 and TRBJ1-5; no firm D call. The CDR3 sequence is 14 residues long. V was pared by 5 bases and J by 1 base, with 9 bases between. In nucleotides, the CDR3 is TGTGCCAGCAGTCCATACACGAGCAATCAGCCCCAGCATTTT. Translated: CASSPYTSNQPQHF.

V is TRBV24-1 and J is TRBJ2-1, with 9 positions matching TRBD2. The J segment lost 3 bases and the V segment lost 1 base, leaving 6 bases of the junction unmatched. CDR3 length: 17 residues. Per germline, CDR1 KGHDR and CDR2 SFDVKD. The CDR3 DNA reads TGTGCCACCAGTGATTTAAAACTAGCGGGCATCTACAATGAGCAGTTCTTC. It translates to CATSDLKLAGIYNEQFF.

The chain combines TRBV28 with TRBJ2-3, with unresolved D. V lost 6 bases, J lost 0 bases, and 10 bases lay in between. Germline values: CDR1 MDHEN, CDR2 SYDVKM. The CDR3 consists of 14 residues. The CDR3 spells CASRLPTSTDTQYF. CDR3 nucleotide sequence: TGTGCCAGCAGGCTCCCCACTAGCACAGATACGCAGTATTTT.